Presented here are 26 T cell receptor beta chains from one specimen sequenced in a study of shared clonotypes between healthy human individuals. Using immunoSEQ multiplex PCR, the repertoire was profiled, and TCRdb retains in-frame clones only, with some absent. The data show 2 million to 2.5 million clones, with approximately 94% seen just once and around 0.13% held by the top ten. Sequencing used naive CD4+ T cells sorted from blood. Subset reported: CD45RA+ positively selected. Source of these receptors: a man aged 18 to 29 in good health.

The V call is TRBV10-3, the J call TRBJ2-1; 11 bases map to TRBD2. This CDR3 has 20 residues. V lost 2 bases, J lost 8 bases, and 20 bases stayed unmatched. Germline V gene data show CDR1 as ENHRY and CDR2 as SYGVKD. This chain's CDR3 is CAISENHVRIIAGGGDEQFF. The CDR3 nucleotides are TGTGCCATCAGTGAGAACCACGTGAGAATTATAGCGGGAGGGGGAGATGAGCAGTTCTTC.

Comments on this clone: The sample contains more than one DNA sequence encoding this CDR3. The J gene is TRBJ1-5, the V gene TRBV5-6; possible D gene TRBD1, 6 bases. This CDR3 has 15 amino acids. The germline CDR1 and CDR2 sequences are SGHDT and YYEEEE. The ends were cut back, 0 bases at V and 4 bases at J, with 11 bases in the middle. CDR3 in DNA: TGTGCCAGCAGCTTGGGGCAGGGGATTAATCAGCCCCAGCATTTT. Translating it yields CASSLGQGINQPQHF.

V gene TRBV19 combines with J gene TRBJ1-2; 8 bases map to TRBD1. Germline assignment: CDR1 LNHDA and CDR2 SQIVND (reference sequence). Trimming at V came to 4 bases and at J to 5 bases, leaving 6 bases not matched to a gene. The CDR3 runs to 14 residues. Here the CDR3 reads CASSTLDRGYGYTF. CDR3 DNA: TGTGCCAGTAGTACCCTCGACAGGGGATATGGCTACACCTTC.

The rearrangement joins TRBV2 to TRBJ1-4; TRBD1 matches 7 bases. Germline V gives CDR1 SNHLY, CDR2 FYNNEI. The J segment lost 9 bases and the V segment lost 1 base, leaving 2 bases of the junction unmatched. CDR3 length equals 13 residues. The CDR3 spells CASSEGGQQKLFF. The CDR3 bases are TGTGCCAGCAGTGAAGGGGGACAGCAAAAACTGTTTTTT.

Written as DNA, the CDR3 is TGTGCCTGGAGTGTGGAAGGAATGAACACTGAAGCTTTCTTT. Its protein product is CAWSVEGMNTEAFF. The rearrangement links TRBV30 to TRBJ1-1; D not certain. Germline V gene sequence: CDR1 GTSNPN, CDR2 SVGIG (reference sequence). Trimming left V 0 bases short and J 0 bases short, with 8 bases between. This CDR3 has 14 residues.

J is TRBJ1-5 and V is TRBV7-2, with unresolved D. There are 14 residues in the CDR3. The V end was cut by 5 bases, the J end by 6 bases, with 14 bases between. Germline V gives CDR1 SGHTA, CDR2 FQGNSA. This CDR3 is CASSLGKAPQPQHF. The CDR3 DNA reads TGTGCCAGCAGCCTCGGAAAGGCGCCTCAGCCCCAGCATTTT.

In its sample, this clone was seen once. The chain employs TRBV28 and TRBJ2-3; 14 bases align to TRBD2. V lost 6 bases, J lost 6 bases, and 8 bases stayed unmatched. The germline gives CDR1 MDHEN, CDR2 SYDVKM. The CDR3 is 16 amino acids. The CDR3 DNA reads as TGTGCCAGCAGGACTAGCGGGGGGGCTTCCACGGATACGCAGTATTTT. Translating it yields CASRTSGGASTDTQYF. The whole variable domain, filled in from reference TRBV28 and TRBJ2-3, reads DVKVTQSSRYLVKRTGEKVFLECVQDMDHENMFWYRQDPGLGLRLIYFSYDVKMKEKGDIPEGYSVSREKKERFSLILESASTNQTSMYLCASRTSGGASTDTQYFGPGTRLTVL.

The rearrangement uses TRBV19 and TRBJ1-2, with 7 bases aligning to TRBD1. V lost 10 bases, J lost 5 bases, and 10 bases stayed unmatched. Per germline, CDR1 LNHDA and CDR2 SQIVND (reference sequence). This CDR3 has 13 amino acids. The CDR3 protein is CATRQGEGYGYTF. CDR3 coding DNA: TGTGCCACTCGACAGGGAGAAGGGTATGGCTACACCTTC.

This clone has a single count. CDR3 sequence: CASSPRGSNYNEQFF. The CDR3 region has the DNA TGTGCCAGCAGCCCTCGGGGGAGTAATTACAATGAGCAGTTCTTC. V gene TRBV7-9 combines with J gene TRBJ2-1; perhaps TRBD2 as D (6 bases). This CDR3 has 15 amino acids. Trimming cost V 5 bases and J 4 bases, with 15 bases left between them. Germline values: CDR1 SEHNR, CDR2 FQNEAQ (reference sequence).

This chain links TRBV28 with TRBJ1-2; D is possibly TRBD1 (6 bases). CDR3 length equals 15 residues. Germline lookup yields CDR1 MDHEN and CDR2 SYDVKM. Trimming removed 10 bases from V and 0 bases from J, with 18 bases in between. CDR3 bases: TGTGCCACAGCGGGGGGGGCGCTTACTAACTATGGCTACACCTTC. This sequence encodes CATAGGALTNYGYTF.

The V gene is TRBV18, the J gene TRBJ1-4; 8 bases line up with TRBD1. The V segment lost 6 bases and the J segment 6 bases; nucleotides outside the gene matches: 6. CDR3 length: 14 residues. Germline loops: CDR1 KGHSH, CDR2 LQKENI. The CDR3: CASSPGQAHEKLFF. The DNA of the CDR3 is TGTGCCAGCTCCCCGGGACAGGCGCATGAAAAACTGTTTTTT.

About this clone itself: This same CDR3 is encoded by further DNA sequences in the sample. The chain links TRBV30 to TRBJ1-3; 7 bases are a match to TRBD1. The length of the CDR3 is 15 residues. J was trimmed by 0 bases and V by 2 bases; bases with no gene match: 4. Germline V gene sequence: CDR1 GTSNPN, CDR2 SVGIG (reference sequence). The CDR3 region has the DNA TGTGCCTGGAGTCGTCGGACAGGCTCTGGAAACACCATATATTTT. The encoded protein is CAWSRRTGSGNTIYF.

This clone appeared a single time. The rearrangement uses TRBV28 and TRBJ2-4; 7 nucleotides agree with TRBD2. CDR3 size: 13 residues. Germline CDR1 MDHEN, CDR2 SYDVKM. V gave up 3 bases and J gave up 8 bases; unmatched junction bases: 4. In DNA form, the CDR3 reads TGTGCCAGCAGTTTGGGGGGGTTGGACATTCAGTACTTC. Its translation: CASSLGGLDIQYF.

The chain is built from TRBV30 and TRBJ2-7, with 7 bases fitting TRBD1. CDR3 length: 14 residues. V was pared by 5 bases and J by 0 bases, with 7 bases of the junction left unmatched. Germline CDR1 GTSNPN, CDR2 SVGIG (reference sequence). The CDR3 DNA is TGTGCCTGGGAAACAGGGGTGGGCTCCTACGAGCAGTACTTC. Translated: CAWETGVGSYEQYF. Full variable domain (outside the CDR3, taken from reference TRBV30 and TRBJ2-7): SQTIHQWPATLVQPVGSPLSLECTVEGTSNPNLYWYRQAAGRGLQLLFYSVGIGQISSEVPQNLSASRPQDRQFILSSKKLLLSDSGFYLCAWETGVGSYEQYFGPGTRLTVT.

The chain recombines TRBV7-6 with TRBJ1-1, with D possibly TRBD1 on 6 matching bases. The CDR3 has 13 residues. The germline CDR1 and CDR2 sequences are SGHVS and FNYEAQ. Trimming shortened V by 5 bases and J by 11 bases, and 18 bases separated the two germline ends. The CDR3 is CASSLRTAGTAFF. CDR3 sequence (DNA): TGTGCCAGCAGCCTACGGACAGCGGGGACGGCTTTCTTT.

V and J are TRBV9 and TRBJ2-1; 10 nucleotides align to TRBD2. The CDR3 has 16 amino acids. V lost 0 bases, J lost 8 bases, and 8 bases stayed unmatched. Per the germline V gene, CDR1 is SGDLS and CDR2 is YYNGEE. The CDR3 region is CASSVVASGGLHEQFF. The CDR3 coding sequence is TGTGCCAGCAGCGTAGTGGCTAGCGGGGGATTGCATGAGCAGTTCTTC.

V usage is TRBV5-3 and J usage is TRBJ1-1; D is perhaps TRBD1 (6 bases). TRBV5-3 is annotated as an ORF whose role is uncertain. This CDR3 comprises 14 residues. V was clipped by 2 bases and J by 3 bases, with 11 bases between them. The CDR3 sequence is CARSFGWGHTEAFF. The CDR3 nucleotides read TGTGCCAGAAGCTTTGGATGGGGGCACACTGAAGCTTTCTTT.

As to this clone: The final CDR3 position lacks the conserved phenylalanine or tryptophan, pointing to a likely read error. The DNA is omitted, as the CDR3 cannot be located on it reliably, and the CDR3 follows TCRdb's listing. The chain carries TRBV7-9 and TRBJ2-7; TRBD1 is the table's D call and was not checked against the DNA. With termini counted, the CDR3 has 12 amino acids. Germline values: CDR1 SEHNR, CDR2 FQNEAQ (reference sequence). This CDR3 is CASSLAGTGPLL.

V and J are TRBV11-2 and TRBJ1-5, with a possible D match to TRBD1 (5 bases). CDR1 and CDR2 from the germline V gene are SGHAT and FQNNGV. Trimming left V 3 bases short and J 4 bases short, with 10 bases between. The CDR3 length is 14 residues. The CDR3 loop is CASSFTGENQPQHF. The DNA for the CDR3 is TGTGCCAGCAGCTTCACAGGAGAAAATCAGCCCCAGCATTTT.

This sequence joins TRBV28 and TRBJ1-2; a possible D gene is TRBD1 (5 bases). Trimming took 4 bases from V and 5 from J, leaving 8 bases between them. The CDR3 sequence is 12 residues long. Germline V gene sequence: CDR1 MDHEN, CDR2 SYDVKM. The CDR3 DNA follows: TGTGCCAGCAGTTGGGCAGGGTATGGCTACACCTTC. This translates into CASSWAGYGYTF.

The chain carries TRBV30 and TRBJ2-3; possible D gene TRBD2, 6 bases. The germline V gene has CDR1 GTSNPN and CDR2 SVGIG (reference sequence). CDR3 length equals 16 residues. Trimming left V 1 base short and J 1 base short, with 15 bases between. CDR3 coding DNA: TGTGCCTGGAGTGACCCCCTCCCGGGGGGCACAGATACGCAGTATTTT. Encoded protein: CAWSDPLPGGTDTQYF.

The chain uses TRBV6-6 and TRBJ2-2; unclear D gene. The length of the CDR3 is 14 residues. From germline, CDR1 is MNHNY and CDR2 SVGAGI (reference sequence). Trimming removed 3 bases at V and 0 bases at J, with 5 bases between. CDR3 protein: CASSYRPNTGELFF. CDR3 DNA: TGTGCCAGCAGTTATCGACCGAACACCGGGGAGCTGTTTTTT.

J is TRBJ1-5 and V is TRBV5-1, with no clear D. In germline, CDR1 is SGHRS, CDR2 YFSETQ. This CDR3 is 16 amino acids long. The V end was cut by 1 base, the J end by 3 bases, with 14 bases between. DNA of the CDR3: TGCGCCAGCAGCTTGACCCCCAGTCCGATCAATCAGCCCCAGCATTTT. It yields the protein CASSLTPSPINQPQHF.

The count of this clone is one. V usage is TRBV4-1 and J usage is TRBJ2-3; the D gene is possibly TRBD2 (6 bases). CDR1 MGHRA and CDR2 YSYEKL come from the germline V gene. Trimming pared 1 base from V and 1 base from J, leaving 18 bases between. The CDR3 spans 18 residues. The DNA for the CDR3 is TGCGCCAGCAGCCAAGTAACCGGGAGAGGGTTGGGCACAGATACGCAGTATTTT. Its protein is CASSQVTGRGLGTDTQYF.

This chain uses TRBV5-1 with TRBJ2-3, with a possible D match to TRBD2 (6 bases). Looked up from germline, CDR1 is SGHRS and CDR2 is YFSETQ. Trimming removed 3 bases at V and 2 bases at J, with 10 bases between. This CDR3 comprises 14 residues. CDR3 sequence reads: CASSWDSDTDTQYF. The DNA of the CDR3 is TGCGCCAGCAGCTGGGACTCGGACACAGATACGCAGTATTTT.

V and J are TRBV5-1 and TRBJ2-1; the D gene is possibly TRBD2 (6 bases). Deletions cut 1 base from V and 9 bases from J, with 8 bases between. Per germline, CDR1 SGHRS and CDR2 YFSETQ. The CDR3 is made up of 12 amino acids. The CDR3 DNA sequence: TGCGCCAGCAGCTTGTTGGGGGGTGAGCAGTTCTTC. It translates to CASSLLGGEQFF.